This TCR beta chain was retrieved from a study of T cell responses to AZD1222 COVID-19 vaccine. Study information: Researchers grouped second doses given at about 4 or about 12 weeks into one pool.

The CDR3 runs to 14 residues. Trimming took off 2 bases at V and 4 bases at J, with 12 bases between the two ends. Germline V gene lookup returns CDR1 MNHNS and CDR2 SASEGT. Generated by immunoSEQ multiplex PCR, the TCRdb table keeps only in-frame clones and is missing some. This table holds over 110,000 clones, roughly 89% found once. Overall study findings and caveats: Repertoire sampling was restricted to post-peak T cell response timepoints. Donors were mostly white British, more females; clonal diversity possibly underestimated.

Regarding this clone: Its antigen is not identified.

This sequence joins TRBV6-1 and TRBJ2-7; perhaps D is TRBD1 or TRBD2 (5 bases each). The receptor's source is an adult in good health. Sample: peripheral blood, taken on day 0 of AZD1222 vaccination. The CDR3 nucleotides are TGTGCCAGCAGTGAAATGAGGGGCTCGTACGAGCAGTACTTC. It yields the protein CASSEMRGSYEQYF.